This is a list of T cell receptor beta chains from one sample in a study of blood T cell repertoires in COVID-19. Measured with immunoSEQ multiplex PCR; TCRdb has only the in-frame clones, and not every one. In the table there are approximately 110,000 clones, around 83% of which are singletons. The sequenced sample was peripheral blood. The receptor set was obtained from a human donor in a cohort sampled during active COVID-19. The CDR3 runs from the conserved cysteine through the conserved F or W. Fields, in order: D gene, clone size, V gene, J gene, CDR3 protein. D genes are given only for firm matches. Clone size, where shown, is once, few, many, or a class for clones that have expanded.

D gene: TRBD1; clone size: .; V gene: TRBV18; J gene: TRBJ2-5; CDR3 protein: CASSLLTRTGGRETQYF
D gene: TRBD2; clone size: .; V gene: TRBV5-1; J gene: TRBJ2-5; CDR3 protein: CASSSSGSGQETQYF
D gene: .; clone size: .; V gene: TRBV6-6; J gene: TRBJ1-2; CDR3 protein: CASSTGYRVTVYTF
D gene: .; clone size: .; V gene: TRBV19; J gene: TRBJ1-1; CDR3 protein: CAVPGRNTEAFF
D gene: TRBD2; clone size: .; V gene: TRBV18; J gene: TRBJ2-3; CDR3 protein: CASSPPRLAGTLTDTQYF
D gene: TRBD1; clone size: .; V gene: TRBV19; J gene: TRBJ2-7; CDR3 protein: CASSRTGGLYEQYF
D gene: TRBD1; clone size: .; V gene: TRBV29-1; J gene: TRBJ2-3; CDR3 protein: CSVAGQDSTDTQYF
D gene: .; clone size: .; V gene: TRBV10-3; J gene: TRBJ2-3; CDR3 protein: CAISEQTGSTDTQYF
D gene: .; clone size: .; V gene: TRBV11-2; J gene: TRBJ1-1; CDR3 protein: CASSSGVSSYRANTEAFF
D gene: .; clone size: .; V gene: TRBV11-2; J gene: TRBJ2-2; CDR3 protein: CASSLGAVGELFF
D gene: TRBD1; clone size: few; V gene: TRBV7-9; J gene: TRBJ1-6; CDR3 protein: CASSGTGLDSPLHF
D gene: .; clone size: .; V gene: TRBV18; J gene: TRBJ1-3; CDR3 protein: CASSPTTTGQGNTIYF
D gene: .; clone size: .; V gene: TRBV10-3; J gene: TRBJ2-7; CDR3 protein: CAISALYEQYF
D gene: TRBD2; clone size: few; V gene: TRBV27; J gene: TRBJ2-3; CDR3 protein: CASRVTGTSGQYTQYF
D gene: .; clone size: .; V gene: TRBV3-1/TRBV3-2; J gene: TRBJ1-2; CDR3 protein: CASSGHRVNYGYTF
D gene: TRBD2; clone size: .; V gene: TRBV19; J gene: TRBJ2-1; CDR3 protein: CASSKNIAGGPYNEQFF
D gene: TRBD1; clone size: once; V gene: TRBV6-2/TRBV6-3; J gene: TRBJ1-5; CDR3 protein: CASSGQGDNQPQHF
D gene: TRBD2; clone size: once; V gene: TRBV27; J gene: TRBJ2-7; CDR3 protein: CASKTSGYEQYF
D gene: .; clone size: .; V gene: TRBV3-1/TRBV3-2; J gene: TRBJ1-1; CDR3 protein: CASSQGAVNTEAFF
D gene: TRBD2; clone size: .; V gene: TRBV9; J gene: TRBJ2-7; CDR3 protein: CASSVSGPPPGLAGEEQYF
D gene: .; clone size: .; V gene: TRBV28; J gene: .; CDR3 protein: CASSLPRGEETQYF
D gene: TRBD2; clone size: .; V gene: TRBV4-1; J gene: TRBJ2-5; CDR3 protein: CASSQDSYSGGGLTQYF
D gene: .; clone size: .; V gene: TRBV2; J gene: TRBJ2-7; CDR3 protein: CASSEQGYEQYF
D gene: .; clone size: .; V gene: TRBV3-1/TRBV3-2; J gene: TRBJ1-1; CDR3 protein: CASRGDTEAFF
D gene: .; clone size: .; V gene: TRBV11-3; J gene: TRBJ2-7; CDR3 protein: CASSLRGTYEQYF
D gene: TRBD1; clone size: .; V gene: TRBV19; J gene: TRBJ1-1; CDR3 protein: CASSINRGAEAFF
D gene: .; clone size: .; V gene: TRBV12-3/TRBV12-4; J gene: TRBJ2-7; CDR3 protein: CASSLAREQYF
D gene: TRBD1; clone size: .; V gene: TRBV3-1/TRBV3-2; J gene: TRBJ2-7; CDR3 protein: CASSPDQGQVEQYF
D gene: .; clone size: once; V gene: TRBV6-5; J gene: TRBJ1-2; CDR3 protein: CAIVRAGVNYGYTF
D gene: TRBD1; clone size: .; V gene: TRBV4-1; J gene: TRBJ1-2; CDR3 protein: CASSHRGQGESYTF
D gene: .; clone size: many; V gene: TRBV19; J gene: TRBJ2-3; CDR3 protein: CASRRSTDTQYF
D gene: .; clone size: .; V gene: TRBV7-9; J gene: TRBJ2-4; CDR3 protein: CASHGGAKNIQYF
D gene: TRBD2; clone size: .; V gene: TRBV29-1; J gene: TRBJ2-7; CDR3 protein: CSVELAGGPWEQYF
D gene: TRBD1; clone size: .; V gene: TRBV5-4; J gene: TRBJ1-2; CDR3 protein: CASSTGQDYGYTF
D gene: TRBD1; clone size: few; V gene: TRBV7-9; J gene: TRBJ1-1; CDR3 protein: CASSSTGSWTEAFF
D gene: .; clone size: .; V gene: TRBV20-1; J gene: TRBJ1-2; CDR3 protein: CSVRAGVGYTF
D gene: .; clone size: .; V gene: TRBV18; J gene: TRBJ1-4; CDR3 protein: CASSPLAREKLFF
D gene: TRBD2; clone size: .; V gene: TRBV18; J gene: TRBJ2-3; CDR3 protein: CASSPPLAGGKDTQYF
D gene: .; clone size: .; V gene: TRBV30; J gene: TRBJ1-2; CDR3 protein: CAWSPGAGYGYTF
D gene: TRBD1; clone size: .; V gene: TRBV18; J gene: TRBJ1-1; CDR3 protein: CASSPQQGANTEAFF
D gene: TRBD1; clone size: .; V gene: TRBV28; J gene: TRBJ1-2; CDR3 protein: CASIHLQGTYGYTF
D gene: .; clone size: .; V gene: TRBV19; J gene: TRBJ2-3; CDR3 protein: CASRTFSGDTQYF
D gene: .; clone size: .; V gene: TRBV24-1; J gene: TRBJ2-1; CDR3 protein: CATSPSGGEQFF
D gene: .; clone size: .; V gene: TRBV7-3; J gene: TRBJ2-3; CDR3 protein: CASSLLAQYTDTQYF